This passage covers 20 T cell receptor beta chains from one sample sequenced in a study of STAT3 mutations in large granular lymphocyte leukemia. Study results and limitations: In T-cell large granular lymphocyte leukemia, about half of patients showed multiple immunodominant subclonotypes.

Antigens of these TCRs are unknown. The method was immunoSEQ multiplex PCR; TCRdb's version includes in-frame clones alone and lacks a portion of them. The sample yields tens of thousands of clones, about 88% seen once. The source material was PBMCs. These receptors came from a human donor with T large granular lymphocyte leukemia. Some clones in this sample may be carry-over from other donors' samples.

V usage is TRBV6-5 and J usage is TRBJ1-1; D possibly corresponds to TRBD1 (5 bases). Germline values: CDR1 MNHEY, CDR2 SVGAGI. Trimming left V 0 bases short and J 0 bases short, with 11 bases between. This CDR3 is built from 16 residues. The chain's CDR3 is CASSYSGGRLNTEAFF. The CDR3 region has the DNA TGTGCCAGCAGTTACTCGGGGGGACGGCTGAACACTGAAGCTTTCTTT.

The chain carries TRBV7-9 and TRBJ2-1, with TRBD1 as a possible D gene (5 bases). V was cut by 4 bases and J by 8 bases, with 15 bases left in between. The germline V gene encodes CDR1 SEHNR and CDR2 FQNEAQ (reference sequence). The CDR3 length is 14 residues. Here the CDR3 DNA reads TGTGCCAGCAGCTACGGCAGGGATCTGGATGAGCAGTTCTTC. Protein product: CASSYGRDLDEQFF.

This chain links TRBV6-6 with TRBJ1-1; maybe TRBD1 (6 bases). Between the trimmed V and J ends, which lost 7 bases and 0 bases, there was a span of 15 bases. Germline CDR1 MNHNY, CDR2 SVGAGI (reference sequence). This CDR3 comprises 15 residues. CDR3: CASKEGGFLNTEAFF. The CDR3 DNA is TGTGCCAGCAAGGAAGGGGGGTTTTTGAACACTGAAGCTTTCTTT.

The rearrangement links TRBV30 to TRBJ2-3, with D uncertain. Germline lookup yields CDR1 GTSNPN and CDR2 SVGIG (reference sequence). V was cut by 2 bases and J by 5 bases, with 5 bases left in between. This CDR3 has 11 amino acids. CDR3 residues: CAWSIGDTQYF. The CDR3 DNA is TGTGCCTGGAGTATTGGAGATACGCAGTATTTT.

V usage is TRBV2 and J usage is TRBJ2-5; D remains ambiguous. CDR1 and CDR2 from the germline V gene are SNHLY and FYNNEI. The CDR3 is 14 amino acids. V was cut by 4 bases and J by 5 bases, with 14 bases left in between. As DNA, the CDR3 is TGTGCCAGCAGTGTGGGCAGCGTTTTGGAGACCCAGTACTTC. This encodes CASSVGSVLETQYF.

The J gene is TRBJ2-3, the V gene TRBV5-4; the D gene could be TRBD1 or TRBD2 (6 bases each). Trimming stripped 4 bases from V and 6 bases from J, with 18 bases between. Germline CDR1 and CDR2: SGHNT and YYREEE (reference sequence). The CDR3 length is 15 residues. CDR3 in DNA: TGTGCCAGCAGCGACGACGGAAAAGGGGGGGATACGCAGTATTTT. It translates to CASSDDGKGGDTQYF.

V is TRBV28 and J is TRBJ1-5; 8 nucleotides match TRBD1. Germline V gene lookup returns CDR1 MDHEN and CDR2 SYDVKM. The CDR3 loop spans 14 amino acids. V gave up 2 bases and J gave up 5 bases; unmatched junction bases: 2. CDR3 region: CASSLSRGHQPQHF. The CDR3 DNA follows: TGTGCCAGCAGTTTAAGCAGGGGGCATCAGCCCCAGCATTTT.

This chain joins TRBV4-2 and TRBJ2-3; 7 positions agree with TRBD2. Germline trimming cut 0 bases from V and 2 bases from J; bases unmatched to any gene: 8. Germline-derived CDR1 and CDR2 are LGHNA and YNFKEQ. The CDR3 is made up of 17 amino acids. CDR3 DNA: TGTGCCAGCAGCCAAGAGATGGGGCGGGGGTACACAGATACGCAGTATTTT. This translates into CASSQEMGRGYTDTQYF.

CDR3 region: CTSTPKRNQPQHF. The CDR3 DNA follows: TGCACCAGCACCCCAAAGCGCAATCAGCCCCAGCATTTT. The chain carries TRBV1 and TRBJ1-5. TRBV1 is given as a pseudogene. This CDR3 has 13 residues.

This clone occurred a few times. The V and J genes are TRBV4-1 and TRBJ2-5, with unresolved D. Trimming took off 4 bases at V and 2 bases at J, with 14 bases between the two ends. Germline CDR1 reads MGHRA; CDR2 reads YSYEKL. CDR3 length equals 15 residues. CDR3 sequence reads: CASSLLQSTQETQYF. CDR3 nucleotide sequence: TGCGCCAGCAGCCTCCTACAGAGCACACAAGAGACCCAGTACTTC.

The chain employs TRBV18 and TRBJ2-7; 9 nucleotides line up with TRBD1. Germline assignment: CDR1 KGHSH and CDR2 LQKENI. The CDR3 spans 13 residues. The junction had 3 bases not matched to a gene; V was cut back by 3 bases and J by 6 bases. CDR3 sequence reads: CASSPGQGSEQYV. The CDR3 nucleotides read TGTGCCAGCTCACCGGGACAGGGCAGCGAGCAGTACGTC.

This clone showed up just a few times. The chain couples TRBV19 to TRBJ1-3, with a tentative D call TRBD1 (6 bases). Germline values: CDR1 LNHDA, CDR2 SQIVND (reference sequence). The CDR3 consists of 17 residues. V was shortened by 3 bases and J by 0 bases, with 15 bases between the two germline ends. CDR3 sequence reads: CASSMRTVPSSGNTIYF. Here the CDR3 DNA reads TGTGCCAGTAGTATGAGGACAGTCCCTAGCTCTGGAAACACCATATATTTT.

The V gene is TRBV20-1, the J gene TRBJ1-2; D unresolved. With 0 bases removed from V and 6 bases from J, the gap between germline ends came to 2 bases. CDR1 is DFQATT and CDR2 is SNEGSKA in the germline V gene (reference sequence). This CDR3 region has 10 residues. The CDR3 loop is CSARDDGYTF. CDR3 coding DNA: TGCAGTGCTAGAGACGATGGCTACACCTTC.

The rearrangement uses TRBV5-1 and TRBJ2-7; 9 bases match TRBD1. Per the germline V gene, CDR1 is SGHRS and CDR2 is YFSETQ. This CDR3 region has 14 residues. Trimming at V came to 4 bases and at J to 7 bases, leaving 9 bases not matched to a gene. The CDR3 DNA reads TGCGCCAGCAGCGGGGACAGGGCTCGTCGGGAGCAGTACTTC. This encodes CASSGDRARREQYF.

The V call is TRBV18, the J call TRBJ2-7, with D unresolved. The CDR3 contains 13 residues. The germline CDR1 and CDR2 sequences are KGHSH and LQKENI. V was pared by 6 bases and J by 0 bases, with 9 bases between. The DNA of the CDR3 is TGTGCCAGCTCGTCGACCGACTCCTACGAGCAGTACTTC. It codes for CASSSTDSYEQYF.

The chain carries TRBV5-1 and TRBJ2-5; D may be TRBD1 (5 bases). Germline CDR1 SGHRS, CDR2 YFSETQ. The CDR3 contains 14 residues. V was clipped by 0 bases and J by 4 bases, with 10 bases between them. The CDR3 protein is CASSLGQGRETQYF. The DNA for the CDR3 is TGCGCCAGCAGCTTGGGCCAGGGCCGAGAGACCCAGTACTTC.

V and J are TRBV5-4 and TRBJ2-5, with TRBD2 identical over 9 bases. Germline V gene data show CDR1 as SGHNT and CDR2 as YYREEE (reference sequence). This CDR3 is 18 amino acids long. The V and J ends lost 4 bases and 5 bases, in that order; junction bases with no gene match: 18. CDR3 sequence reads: CASSPWPSGADGGETQYF. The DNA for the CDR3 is TGTGCCAGCAGCCCTTGGCCTAGCGGGGCAGACGGGGGGGAGACCCAGTACTTC.

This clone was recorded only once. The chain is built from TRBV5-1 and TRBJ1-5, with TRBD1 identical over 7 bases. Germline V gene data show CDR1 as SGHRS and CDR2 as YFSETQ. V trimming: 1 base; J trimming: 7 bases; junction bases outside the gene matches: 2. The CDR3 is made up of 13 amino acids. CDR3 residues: CASSLTGDQPQHF. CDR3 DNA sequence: TGCGCCAGCAGCTTGACAGGGGACCAGCCCCAGCATTTT. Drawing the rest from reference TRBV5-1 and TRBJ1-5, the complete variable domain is KAGVTQTPRYLIKTRGQQVTLSCSPISGHRSVSWYQQTPGQGLQFLFEYFSETQRNKGNFPGRFSGRQFSNSRSEMNVSTLELGDSALYLCASSLTGDQPQHFGDGTRLSIL.

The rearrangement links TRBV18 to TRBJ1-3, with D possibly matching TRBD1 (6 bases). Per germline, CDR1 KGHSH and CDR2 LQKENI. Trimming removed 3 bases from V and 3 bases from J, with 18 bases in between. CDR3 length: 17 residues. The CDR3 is CASSPSAGVAYGNTIYF. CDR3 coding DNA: TGTGCCAGCTCACCTTCCGCAGGGGTAGCGTATGGAAACACCATATATTTT.

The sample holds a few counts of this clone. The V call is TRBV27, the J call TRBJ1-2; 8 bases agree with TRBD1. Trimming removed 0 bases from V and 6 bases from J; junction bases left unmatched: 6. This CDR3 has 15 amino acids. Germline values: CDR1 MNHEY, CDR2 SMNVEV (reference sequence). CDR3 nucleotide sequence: TGTGCCAGCAGTTTATCCCCCAGGGGGCTCAATGGCTACACCTTC. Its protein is CASSLSPRGLNGYTF.